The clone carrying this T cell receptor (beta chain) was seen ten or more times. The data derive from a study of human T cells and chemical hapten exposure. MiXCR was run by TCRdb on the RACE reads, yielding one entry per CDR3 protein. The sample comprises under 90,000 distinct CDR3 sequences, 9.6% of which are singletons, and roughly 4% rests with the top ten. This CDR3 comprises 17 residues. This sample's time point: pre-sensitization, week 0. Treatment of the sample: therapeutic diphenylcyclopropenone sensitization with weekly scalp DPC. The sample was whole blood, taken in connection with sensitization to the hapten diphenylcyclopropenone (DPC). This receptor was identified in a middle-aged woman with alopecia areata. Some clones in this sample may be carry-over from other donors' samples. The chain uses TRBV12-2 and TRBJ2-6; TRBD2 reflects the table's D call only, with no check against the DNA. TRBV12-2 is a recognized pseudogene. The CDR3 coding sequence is TGTGCAAGCCCCTCCCTCTACGCGCCGTCCGGGGCCAACGTCCTGACTTTC. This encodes CASPSLYAPSGANVLTF.